This T cell receptor (beta chain) originates from a study of blood T cells in healthy people across ages (dated by TCRdb to 2015 to 2017). About the study as a whole: In model experiments, template switching captured roughly one uniquely barcoded TCR beta cDNA molecule for every two T cells. Age-related changes in TCR beta repertoire diversity were measured in the study by deep sequencing normalized with unique cDNA molecular identifiers. Donors were grouped into four age groups: young (average approximately 16 years), middle-aged (less than 40), aged (around 60) and long-lived (about 82). To avoid experimental bias, donors of different ages were distributed randomly across sequencing lanes. The study analyzed two additional independent replicas of 1 million unique cDNA reads from the same blood draw for two donors, one aged 18 to 30 and one aged 80 or older. The study at large found these results: The percentage of naive T cells measured by flow cytometry correlated strongly with observed TCR beta diversity. Estimates of total diversity based on one million sequenced T cells were regarded as lower bounds and as underestimates. Observed TCR beta diversity per million T cells fell roughly linearly with age, and a significant reduction was already apparent by age roughly 40. Compared with the aged group, more naive CD4+ T cells, fewer expanded clones and increased TCR diversity were shown by the long-lived group, suggesting age selection. Since profiling was done on bulk unsorted PBMCs, naive and antigen-experienced compartments could not be conclusively compared. Donor CMV infection status was unknown, potentially confounding age-related changes in expanded clonotypes.

Donors were under 40 systemically healthy Caucasian individuals from Russia aged roughly 6 to 90 years. Each donor gave around 9.9 milliliters of peripheral blood, collected into EDTA-treated Vacutainer tubes. Ficoll-Paque density-gradient centrifugation was used to isolate PBMCs, with at least 6.5 million per sample. Trizol reagent was used to extract total RNA from the PBMCs, yielding at least 5 micrograms per sample. For every donor, an aliquot of PBMCs went through flow cytometry to measure the percentages of naive CD45RAhigh/CD27high T cells. This clonotype was observed a few times. The antigen it binds to is not known. Base qualities are not at hand, and no much larger clone is one base apart. Library prep was done by 5' RACE. Data came from an Illumina HiSeq 2500. A second about 6 to 11 cycle PCR used a sample-barcoded 5' primer and a J-beta primer mix. A template-switch 5' adaptor carrying 12 random nucleotides introduced a unique molecular identifier onto each TCR beta cDNA molecule. Each sample yielded at least 3 million CDR3-containing paired-end reads. The Mint cDNA synthesis kit, primed by a TRBC-specific oligonucleotide, was used to synthesize first-strand cDNA from all RNA. Following uracil-DNA glycosylase treatment, all cDNA underwent a first 18-cycle PCR with the universal primers M1SS and BC2_uni_R. The original pipeline was this. Each sample was normalized by randomly selecting 1 million high-quality reads, each carrying a distinct molecular identifier. Instead of being binned into consensus sequences, reads that shared molecular identifiers were thrown out. CDR3 identification, clonotype clustering and error correction used MiTCR with a Q25 quality threshold and the strictest error-elimination algorithm. A nonparametric unseen species model using Euler transformation provided a lower-bound estimate of total TCR beta diversity. TCRdb passed the public sequencing reads through fastp at Q25 and MiXCR, retaining productive beta sequences. All rows with the same CDR3 protein become a single entry with the most common DNA and genes. These V and J calls originate from TCRdb's pipeline instead of the authors' own analysis. This sample comprises 1.5 million to 2 million distinct CDR3 sequences, 28% of them detected only once. In total, the top ten clones hold 6.5% to 8.5% of the sample.

Sequenced input: blood. This receptor was taken from a woman between 25 and 40 years old in good health.

The CDR3 region: CASSLAPSWAGAEETQYF. The nucleotides are TGTGCCAGCAGCTTAGCTCCGTCCTGGGCTGGGGCAGAAGAGACCCAGTACTTC. Rearrangement joined TRBV11-2 to TRBJ2-5, with TRBD1 perhaps the D gene, on 5 matching bases. The CDR3 spans 18 residues, from the cysteine through the phenylalanine. The DNA shown is the 54-base CDR3, in frame from base 1. V and J are truncated by 1 base and 3 bases respectively, leaving an intervening sequence of 21 bases. CDR1 and CDR2 are read off the germline V gene as SGHAT and FQNNGV.